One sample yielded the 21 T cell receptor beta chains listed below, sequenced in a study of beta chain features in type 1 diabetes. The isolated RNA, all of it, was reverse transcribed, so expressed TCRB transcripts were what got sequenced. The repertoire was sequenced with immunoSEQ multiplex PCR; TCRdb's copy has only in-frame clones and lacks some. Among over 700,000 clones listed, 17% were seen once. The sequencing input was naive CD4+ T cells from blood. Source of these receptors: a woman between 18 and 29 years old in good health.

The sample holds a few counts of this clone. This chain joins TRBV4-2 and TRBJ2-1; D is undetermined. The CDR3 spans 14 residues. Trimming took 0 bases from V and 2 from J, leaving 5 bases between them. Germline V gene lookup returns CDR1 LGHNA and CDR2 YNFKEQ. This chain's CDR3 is CASSQDTAYNEQFF. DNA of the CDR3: TGTGCCAGCAGCCAAGACACAGCCTACAATGAGCAGTTCTTC.

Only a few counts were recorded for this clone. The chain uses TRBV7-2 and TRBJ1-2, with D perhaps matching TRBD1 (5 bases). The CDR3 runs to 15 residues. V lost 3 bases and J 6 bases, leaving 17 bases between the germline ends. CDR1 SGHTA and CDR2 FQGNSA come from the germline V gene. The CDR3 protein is CASSFPPTRVHGYTF. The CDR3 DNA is TGTGCCAGCAGCTTCCCACCGACCAGGGTTCATGGCTACACCTTC.

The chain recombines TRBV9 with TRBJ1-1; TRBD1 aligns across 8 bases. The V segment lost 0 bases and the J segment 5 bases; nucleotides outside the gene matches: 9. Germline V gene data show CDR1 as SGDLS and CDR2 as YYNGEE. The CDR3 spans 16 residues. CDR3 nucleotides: TGTGCCAGCAGCGTAGCTCCCGGACAGGGAGGTACTGAAGCTTTCTTT. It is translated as CASSVAPGQGGTEAFF.

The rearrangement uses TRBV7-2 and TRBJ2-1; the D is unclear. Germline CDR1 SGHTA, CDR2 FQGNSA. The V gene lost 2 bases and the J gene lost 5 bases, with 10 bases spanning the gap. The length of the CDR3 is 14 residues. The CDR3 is CASSLKATNNEQFF. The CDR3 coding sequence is TGTGCCAGCAGCTTAAAGGCTACCAACAATGAGCAGTTCTTC.

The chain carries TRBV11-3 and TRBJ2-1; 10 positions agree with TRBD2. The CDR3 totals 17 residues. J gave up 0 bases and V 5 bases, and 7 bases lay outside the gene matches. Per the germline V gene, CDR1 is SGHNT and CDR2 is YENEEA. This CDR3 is CASSRSGRASSYNEQFF. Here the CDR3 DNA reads TGTGCCAGCAGCCGCAGCGGGAGGGCAAGCTCCTACAATGAGCAGTTCTTC. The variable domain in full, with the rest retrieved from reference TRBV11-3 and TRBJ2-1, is EAGVVQSPRYKIIEKKQPVAFWCNPISGHNTLYWYLQNLGQGPELLIRYENEEAVDDSQLPKDRFSAERLKGVDSTLKIQPAELGDSAVYLCASSRSGRASSYNEQFFGPGTRLTVL.

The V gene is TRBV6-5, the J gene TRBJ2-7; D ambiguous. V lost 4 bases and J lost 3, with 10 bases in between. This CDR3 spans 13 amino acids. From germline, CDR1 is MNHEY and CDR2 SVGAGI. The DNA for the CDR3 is TGTGCCAGCAGTTCTTACCGGAGCTACGAGCAGTACTTC. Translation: CASSSYRSYEQYF.

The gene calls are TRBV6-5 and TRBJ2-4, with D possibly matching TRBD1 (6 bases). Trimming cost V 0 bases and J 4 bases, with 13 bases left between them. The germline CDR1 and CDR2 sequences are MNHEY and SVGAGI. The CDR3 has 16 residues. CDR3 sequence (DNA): TGTGCCAGCAGTTACTCGGCGGGTCAGGGGAAAAACATTCAGTACTTC. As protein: CASSYSAGQGKNIQYF.

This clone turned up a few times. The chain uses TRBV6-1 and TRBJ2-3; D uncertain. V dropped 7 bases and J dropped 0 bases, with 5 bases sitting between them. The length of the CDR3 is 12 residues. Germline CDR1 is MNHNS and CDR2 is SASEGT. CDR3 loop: CASIGSTDTQYF. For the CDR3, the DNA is TGTGCCAGCATAGGGAGCACAGATACGCAGTATTTT.

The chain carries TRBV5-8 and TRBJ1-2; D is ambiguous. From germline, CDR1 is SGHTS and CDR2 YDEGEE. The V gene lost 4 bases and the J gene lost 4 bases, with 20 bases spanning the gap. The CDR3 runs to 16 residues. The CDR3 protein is CASSLKWRTPSYGYTF. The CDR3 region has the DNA TGTGCCAGCAGCCTCAAATGGAGGACCCCGAGCTATGGCTACACCTTC.

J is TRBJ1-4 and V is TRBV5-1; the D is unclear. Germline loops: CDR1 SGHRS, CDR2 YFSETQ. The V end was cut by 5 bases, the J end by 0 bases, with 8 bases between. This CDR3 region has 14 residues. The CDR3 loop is CASSIDSTNEKLFF. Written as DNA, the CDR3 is TGCGCCAGCAGTATCGATTCAACTAATGAAAAACTGTTTTTT.

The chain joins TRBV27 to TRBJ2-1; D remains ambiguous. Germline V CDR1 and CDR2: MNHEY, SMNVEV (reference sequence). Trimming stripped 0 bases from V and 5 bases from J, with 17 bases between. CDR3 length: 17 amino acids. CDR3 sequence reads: CASSLSSGFRRHNEQFF. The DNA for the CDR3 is TGTGCCAGCAGTTTATCCTCCGGGTTCCGCCGGCACAATGAGCAGTTCTTC.

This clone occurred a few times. CDR3 bases: TGTGCCAGCAGCTTGAGTCCGGCAGGAGGTGAGCAGTTCTTC. Translating gives CASSLSPAGGEQFF. The chain employs TRBV7-2 and TRBJ2-1; D possibly corresponds to TRBD2 (5 bases). The CDR3 runs to 14 residues. CDR1 is SGHTA, CDR2 FQGNSA, per germline. The V end lost 3 bases, the J end lost 9 bases, and 15 bases lay between the germline ends.

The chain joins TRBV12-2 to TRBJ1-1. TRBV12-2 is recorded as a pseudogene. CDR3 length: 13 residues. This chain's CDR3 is CASRLKENTEAFF. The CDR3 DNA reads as TGTGCAAGTCGCTTAAAGGAGAACACTGAAGCTTTCTTT.

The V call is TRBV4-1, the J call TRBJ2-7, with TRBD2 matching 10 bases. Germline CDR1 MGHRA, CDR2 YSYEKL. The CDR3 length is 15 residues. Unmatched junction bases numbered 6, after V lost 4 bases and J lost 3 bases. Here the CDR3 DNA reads TGCGCCAGCAGCCCTAGACTAGCGGGCCTCTACGAGCAGTACTTC. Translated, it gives CASSPRLAGLYEQYF.

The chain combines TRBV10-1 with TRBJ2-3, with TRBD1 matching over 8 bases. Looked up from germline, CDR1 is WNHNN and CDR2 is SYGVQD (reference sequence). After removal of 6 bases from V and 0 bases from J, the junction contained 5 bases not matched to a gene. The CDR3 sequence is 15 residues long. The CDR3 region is CASSRGQGSTDTQYF. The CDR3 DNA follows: TGCGCCAGCAGCCGCGGACAGGGTAGCACAGATACGCAGTATTTT.

Written as DNA, the CDR3 is TGCAGCGGGGGAGGGGGAACCGAAGCTTTCTTT. Encoded protein: CSGGGGTEAFF. The chain uses TRBV29-1 and TRBJ1-1, with a weak D call TRBD1 (6 bases). Trimming removed 7 bases from V and 8 bases from J, with 14 bases in between. Germline V gives CDR1 SQVTM, CDR2 ANQGSEA. The CDR3 has 11 amino acids.

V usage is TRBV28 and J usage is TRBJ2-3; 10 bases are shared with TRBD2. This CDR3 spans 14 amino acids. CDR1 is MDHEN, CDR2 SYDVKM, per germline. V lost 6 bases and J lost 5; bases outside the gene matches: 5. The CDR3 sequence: CASSAGLALDTQYF. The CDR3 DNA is TGTGCCAGCAGCGCGGGACTAGCGCTAGATACGCAGTATTTT.

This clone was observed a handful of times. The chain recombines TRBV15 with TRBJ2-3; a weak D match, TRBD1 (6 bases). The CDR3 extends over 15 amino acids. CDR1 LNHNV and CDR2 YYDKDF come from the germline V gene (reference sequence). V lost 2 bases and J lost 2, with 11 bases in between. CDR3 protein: CATSRQTGPTDTQYF. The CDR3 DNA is TGTGCCACCAGCAGACAAACAGGGCCCACAGATACGCAGTATTTT.

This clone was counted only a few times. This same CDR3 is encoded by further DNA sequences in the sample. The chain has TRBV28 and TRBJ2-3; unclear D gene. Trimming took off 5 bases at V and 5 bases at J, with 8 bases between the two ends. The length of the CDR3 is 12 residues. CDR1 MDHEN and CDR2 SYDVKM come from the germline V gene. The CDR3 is CASSLNRDTQYF. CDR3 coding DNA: TGTGCCAGCAGTCTAAACAGAGATACGCAGTATTTT.

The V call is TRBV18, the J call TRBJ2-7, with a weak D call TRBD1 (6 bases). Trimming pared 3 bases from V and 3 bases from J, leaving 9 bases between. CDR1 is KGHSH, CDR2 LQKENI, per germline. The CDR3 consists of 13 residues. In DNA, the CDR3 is TGTGCCAGCTCACCTCACAGGGACTACGAGCAGTACTTC. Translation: CASSPHRDYEQYF.

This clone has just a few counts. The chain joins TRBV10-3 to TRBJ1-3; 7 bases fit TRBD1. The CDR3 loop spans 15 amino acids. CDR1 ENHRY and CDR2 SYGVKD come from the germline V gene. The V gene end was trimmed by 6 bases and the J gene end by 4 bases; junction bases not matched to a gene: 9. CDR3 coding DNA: TGTGCCATCAGGAAGACAGGGCCTTCGGGAAACACCATATATTTT. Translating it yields CAIRKTGPSGNTIYF.